The T cell receptor beta chain under discussion was sequenced for a study of early T cells in non-severe SARS-CoV-2 infection. In the study overall: Chains were not paired, and sequencing was done on bulk RNA from unsorted whole blood.

This clonotype was counted ten times or more. The TCR library protocol attached unique molecular identifiers to the individual cDNA molecules. One entry per CDR3 protein results from TCRdb running MiXCR on the 5' RACE reads. The table shows some 27,000 distinct CDR3 sequences, with approximately 4.2% occurring only once. Trimming pared 6 bases from V and 3 bases from J, leaving 10 bases between. Per the germline V gene, CDR1 is SNHLY and CDR2 is FYNNEI. CDR3 length: 13 residues. The sequencing sample was made of whole blood. The TCR sequence derives from an adult who was a healthcare worker with PCR-confirmed SARS-CoV-2 infection or an uninfected control (not recorded which). The chain joins TRBV2 to TRBJ2-3; D remains ambiguous. The CDR3 region has the DNA TGTGCCAGCAGGTGGGGTGTGACAGATACGCAGTATTTT. Protein sequence: CASRWGVTDTQYF.